These 27 T cell receptor beta chains originate from one sample sequenced in a study of OX40 agonist ivuxolimab in advanced cancers. The repertoire was sequenced with immunoSEQ multiplex PCR; TCRdb's copy has only in-frame clones and lacks some. The data contain some 50,000 clones, roughly 84% of them singletons. Specimen: CD4+ or CD8+ T cells sorted from blood, collected in a trial of the OX40 agonist ivuxolimab. All receptors come from an adult with an advanced solid tumor such as melanoma, head and neck, liver or kidney cancer.

This clone came up once. The CDR3 region has the DNA TGTGCCAGCAGGGCGGGGGGGTACGAGCAGTACTTC. It yields the protein CASRAGGYEQYF. V gene TRBV6-6 combines with J gene TRBJ2-7, with TRBD2 matching over 9 bases. Germline loops: CDR1 MNHNY, CDR2 SVGAGI (reference sequence). The CDR3 has 12 amino acids. V trimming: 6 bases; J trimming: 4 bases; junction bases outside the gene matches: 1.

The chain uses TRBV7-9 and TRBJ1-1, with D uncertain. CDR3 length: 13 residues. CDR1 is SEHNR, CDR2 FQNEAQ, per germline (reference sequence). V lost 3 bases and J 3 bases, leaving 8 bases between the germline ends. CDR3 region: CASSLGGDTEAFF. CDR3 DNA sequence: TGTGCCAGCAGCTTGGGCGGGGACACTGAAGCTTTCTTT. The full variable domain, its missing parts supplied by reference TRBV7-9 and TRBJ1-1, is DTGVSQNPRHKITKRGQNVTFRCDPISEHNRLYWYRQTLGQGPEFLTYFQNEAQLEKSRLLSDRFSAERPKGSFSTLEIQRTEQGDSAMYLCASSLGGDTEAFFGQGTRLTVV.

The chain is built from TRBV5-5 and TRBJ1-1; D might be TRBD1 (5 bases). V lost 0 bases to trimming and J lost 10 bases, with 19 bases between them. The CDR3 is 15 amino acids. The V gene's germline CDR1 is SGHKS and CDR2 YYEKEE (reference sequence). As DNA, the CDR3 is TGTGCCAGCAGCTTGGAGGCAGGCGCAGGGAATGGAGCTTTCTTT. It translates to CASSLEAGAGNGAFF.

Here the CDR3 DNA reads TGTGCCAGCAGCTTAGCGGGACGGAACTATGGCTACACCTTC. Its translation: CASSLAGRNYGYTF. The chain couples TRBV7-9 to TRBJ1-2; weak D call: TRBD1 (5 bases). Trimming left V 0 bases short and J 2 bases short, with 7 bases between. CDR3 size: 14 residues. CDR1 is SEHNR and CDR2 is FQNEAQ in the germline V gene (reference sequence).

The gene calls are TRBV5-1 and TRBJ2-2; D gene uncertain. The V gene's germline CDR1 is SGHRS and CDR2 YFSETQ. The CDR3 is 14 residues long. V dropped 4 bases and J dropped 2 bases, with 9 bases sitting between them. In DNA form, the CDR3 reads TGCGCCAGCAGCACGCTGGACAACACCGGGGAGCTGTTTTTT. It yields the protein CASSTLDNTGELFF. Together with reference TRBV5-1 and TRBJ2-2, the CDR3 gives the full variable domain: KAGVTQTPRYLIKTRGQQVTLSCSPISGHRSVSWYQQTPGQGLQFLFEYFSETQRNKGNFPGRFSGRQFSNSRSEMNVSTLELGDSALYLCASSTLDNTGELFFGEGSRLTVL.

Only one count was recorded for this clone. V is TRBV7-9 and J is TRBJ1-1; D is unresolved. CDR1 is SEHNR, CDR2 FQNEAQ, per germline (reference sequence). V shed 6 bases and J shed 2 bases, with 13 bases lying between them. This CDR3 has 14 residues. The DNA for the CDR3 is TGTGCCAGCAGTCCCACGACGGGCAACACTGAAGCTTTCTTT. This encodes CASSPTTGNTEAFF. Full variable domain (outside the CDR3, taken from reference TRBV7-9 and TRBJ1-1): DTGVSQNPRHKITKRGQNVTFRCDPISEHNRLYWYRQTLGQGPEFLTYFQNEAQLEKSRLLSDRFSAERPKGSFSTLEIQRTEQGDSAMYLCASSPTTGNTEAFFGQGTRLTVV.

The chain joins TRBV19 to TRBJ2-2, with 7 bases identical to TRBD1. The CDR3 contains 16 residues. Germline trimming cut 5 bases from V and 0 bases from J; bases unmatched to any gene: 6. CDR1 and CDR2 from the germline V gene are LNHDA and SQIVND (reference sequence). CDR3 nucleotides: TGTGCCAGTAGTGCACTGACAGGGACGAACACCGGGGAGCTGTTTTTT. Translation gives CASSALTGTNTGELFF.

The rearrangement joins TRBV5-1 to TRBJ2-6; 8 bases match TRBD1. The CDR3 has 16 residues. Trimming cost V 4 bases and J 4 bases; bases outside gene matches: 7. Per germline, CDR1 SGHRS and CDR2 YFSETQ. The chain's CDR3 is CASSPGQGSGANVLTF. The CDR3 DNA sequence: TGCGCCAGCAGCCCAGGACAGGGTTCGGGGGCCAACGTCCTGACTTTC.

The chain is built from TRBV11-3 and TRBJ2-5; D may correspond to TRBD1 or TRBD2 (5 bases each). The CDR3 length is 12 residues. CDR1 and CDR2 from the germline V gene are SGHNT and YENEEA. V shed 5 bases and J shed 14 bases, with 18 bases lying between them. CDR3 bases: TGTGCCAGCAGCCCCGGGACCGACCCTCAATACTTC. Protein sequence: CASSPGTDPQYF.

About this clone itself: The junction departs from the called germline gene at one end, perhaps through a read error. The rearrangement uses TRBV7-8 and TRBJ1-5; D is perhaps TRBD1 (5 bases). The CDR3 loop spans 14 amino acids. Germline CDR1 is SGHVS and CDR2 is FQNEAQ. In DNA form, the CDR3 reads TGTGCCAGCAGATTAGGGGCTAGCAATCAGCCCCAGCATTTT. Protein sequence: CASRLGASNQPQHF.

This clone showed up just once. The chain combines TRBV27 with TRBJ1-1; TRBD1 agrees at 7 bases. With V trimmed by 0 bases and J by 4 bases, 8 bases remained unmatched. The CDR3 has 16 amino acids. Germline-derived CDR1 and CDR2 are MNHEY and SMNVEV (reference sequence). In DNA form, the CDR3 reads TGTGCCAGCAGTTTATCCTACAGGGGACTTAGCACTGAAGCTTTCTTT. Its protein is CASSLSYRGLSTEAFF.

Turning to this clone: Likely a read error: the CDR3 ends without its conserved phenylalanine or tryptophan. The DNA is left out, because the CDR3 cannot be placed on it with certainty; the CDR3 is given as TCRdb lists it. This chain's CDR3 is CASSLVPD. The rearrangement uses TRBV7-2 and TRBJ1-4. The CDR3 extends over 8 residues, inclusive of both ends. Germline V gene sequence: CDR1 SGHTA, CDR2 FQGNSA.

Of note for this clone: The same CDR3 arises from other DNA sequences in this sample as well. The V and J genes are TRBV7-9 and TRBJ2-6, with a possible D match to TRBD1 (5 bases). The CDR3 covers 16 residues. The germline V gene has CDR1 SEHNR and CDR2 FQNEAQ (reference sequence). V was cut by 0 bases and J by 1 base, with 7 bases left in between. CDR3 sequence (DNA): TGTGCCAGCAGCTTAGCCACAGGTTCTGGGGCCAACGTCCTGACTTTC. Translating gives CASSLATGSGANVLTF.

CDR3 nucleotide sequence: TGTGCCAGCAGTTCCCGGACAGGGGGAGGCGAGCAGTACTTC. Encoded protein: CASSSRTGGGEQYF. This chain uses TRBV6-1 with TRBJ2-7; 10 nucleotides agree with TRBD1. Trimming took 5 bases from V and 6 from J; bases not matched to a gene: 7. The CDR3 covers 14 residues. Germline V gives CDR1 MNHNS, CDR2 SASEGT.

The chain recombines TRBV11-2 with TRBJ1-4; tentatively, D is TRBD1 (6 bases). CDR3 size: 15 residues. Trimming removed 1 base from V and 8 bases from J, with 14 bases in between. Germline CDR1 and CDR2: SGHAT and FQNNGV. The CDR3 DNA reads as TGTGCCAGCAGCTTAGTAGGGGGGGATCGCGAAAAACTGTTTTTT. Protein product: CASSLVGGDREKLFF. Full variable domain (missing parts from reference TRBV11-2 and TRBJ1-4): EAGVAQSPRYKIIEKRQSVAFWCNPISGHATLYWYQQILGQGPKLLIQFQNNGVVDDSQLPKDRFSAERLKGVDSTLKIQPAKLEDSAVYLCASSLVGGDREKLFFGSGTQLSVL.

In this sample, this clone turned up a few times. The chain carries TRBV5-6 and TRBJ1-6; TRBD1 is a possible D gene (5 bases). Germline V gene data show CDR1 as SGHDT and CDR2 as YYEEEE. The CDR3 is made up of 14 amino acids. V lost 1 base to trimming and J lost 7 bases, with 9 bases between them. The CDR3, as DNA: TGTGCCAGCAGCTTGTGGGGGGTAAATTCACCCCTCCACTTT. This sequence encodes CASSLWGVNSPLHF.

The V call is TRBV4-3, the J call TRBJ1-1, with no clear D. The germline V gene has CDR1 LGHNA and CDR2 YSLEER. Trimming pared 1 base from V and 10 bases from J, leaving 7 bases between. CDR3 length equals 11 residues. The CDR3 coding sequence is TGCGCCAGCAGCCAAGCTGGTGGAGCTTTCTTT. This codes for CASSQAGGAFF.

This clone has just one count. The chain combines TRBV6-5 with TRBJ1-2, with D possibly matching TRBD1 (5 bases). Germline-derived CDR1 and CDR2 are MNHEY and SVGAGI. The CDR3 extends over 14 amino acids. Trimming left V 0 bases short and J 4 bases short, with 9 bases between. The DNA for the CDR3 is TGTGCCAGCAGTTACTCGCAGGGTGGCTATGGCTACACCTTC. The encoded protein is CASSYSQGGYGYTF.

V gene TRBV7-2 combines with J gene TRBJ2-7; the match to TRBD2 covers 8 bases. The CDR3 is 17 residues long. The trim removed 5 bases at V and 5 bases at J, leaving 17 bases unmatched. Germline CDR1 reads SGHTA; CDR2 reads FQGNSA. This CDR3 reads CASSPWGASGLRNEQYF. CDR3 in DNA: TGTGCCAGCAGCCCCTGGGGGGCTAGCGGGCTCAGAAACGAGCAGTACTTC.

The chain employs TRBV9 and TRBJ1-2; tentatively, D is TRBD1 (5 bases). Deletions cut 4 bases from V and 4 bases from J, with 17 bases between. CDR3 length: 15 residues. The germline V gene has CDR1 SGDLS and CDR2 YYNGEE. The CDR3 protein is CASSPTGQDIYGYTF. The CDR3 region has the DNA TGTGCCAGCAGCCCCACCGGGCAGGACATCTATGGCTACACCTTC.

The chain combines TRBV19 with TRBJ1-3; a possible D gene is TRBD1 (6 bases). CDR3 size: 14 residues. Germline-derived CDR1 and CDR2 are LNHDA and SQIVND (reference sequence). V was trimmed by 7 bases and J by 0 bases, leaving 10 bases between them. The CDR3 region is CASNRAYSGNTIYF. In DNA, the CDR3 is TGTGCCAGTAACAGGGCCTACTCTGGAAACACCATATATTTT.

The V gene is TRBV7-9, the J gene TRBJ1-1; D gene uncertain. The ends were cut back, 5 bases at V and 7 bases at J, with 11 bases in the middle. The CDR3 totals 12 residues. Germline V gene lookup returns CDR1 SEHNR and CDR2 FQNEAQ (reference sequence). DNA of the CDR3: TGTGCCAGCAGCCTGGTCTCAGTTGAAGCTTTCTTT. This encodes CASSLVSVEAFF.

The chain carries TRBV7-9 and TRBJ2-1; tentative D call: TRBD2 (5 bases). Germline CDR1 reads SEHNR; CDR2 reads FQNEAQ (reference sequence). The V end lost 5 bases, the J end lost 8 bases, and 19 bases lay between the germline ends. The CDR3 has 15 residues. CDR3 region: CASSPTTRAGDEQFF. The CDR3 DNA is TGTGCCAGCAGCCCGACAACGAGAGCCGGGGATGAGCAGTTCTTC.

The chain employs TRBV5-1 and TRBJ2-4; D call uncertain. Germline CDR1 SGHRS, CDR2 YFSETQ. With 1 base removed from V and 0 bases from J, the gap between germline ends came to 11 bases. CDR3 size: 16 residues. The CDR3 coding sequence is TGCGCCAGCAGCTTGTATGAGAATATAGCCAAAAACATTCAGTACTTC. Translation: CASSLYENIAKNIQYF.

The chain is built from TRBV4-3 and TRBJ1-2; 7 nucleotides line up with TRBD1. Trimming took 0 bases from V and 4 from J; bases not matched to a gene: 11. The CDR3 spans 17 residues. CDR1 and CDR2 (germline): LGHNA, YSLEER. The CDR3 sequence is CASSQDGGGVGSYGYTF. CDR3 DNA sequence: TGCGCCAGCAGCCAAGATGGAGGGGGCGTCGGTAGCTATGGCTACACCTTC.

A few counts support this clone. The chain joins TRBV30 to TRBJ1-1; D is uncertain. Germline V gene lookup returns CDR1 GTSNPN and CDR2 SVGIG (reference sequence). CDR3 length: 11 residues. Trimming removed 0 bases at V and 8 bases at J, with 7 bases between. The CDR3 region is CAWSVKGEAFF. The CDR3, as DNA: TGTGCCTGGAGTGTTAAGGGAGAAGCTTTCTTT. The full variable domain, with the rest looked up from reference TRBV30 and TRBJ1-1, is SQTIHQWPATLVQPVGSPLSLECTVEGTSNPNLYWYRQAAGRGLQLLFYSVGIGQISSEVPQNLSASRPQDRQFILSSKKLLLSDSGFYLCAWSVKGEAFFGQGTRLTVV.

The CDR3 sequence is CASSGAGQGTPTYEQYF. CDR3 DNA sequence: TGTGCCAGCAGCGGGGCAGGACAGGGGACCCCGACCTACGAGCAGTACTTC. The V gene is TRBV7-6, the J gene TRBJ2-7; 9 bases align to TRBD1. Germline V CDR1 and CDR2: SGHVS, FNYEAQ. The V segment lost 5 bases and the J segment 2 bases; nucleotides outside the gene matches: 13. This CDR3 has 17 residues.